These 26 T cell receptor beta chains share one sample of origin, sequenced in a study of cytomegalovirus exposure and HLA in healthy donors. The table came from immunoSEQ multiplex PCR; TCRdb's copy has only in-frame clones and leaves some out. This sample has roughly 250,000 clones, with more than 75% found just once. Sequencing used PBMCs. The receptors stem from a woman aged 30 to 39 in good health and CMV-seropositive.

This sequence joins TRBV5-1 and TRBJ1-1; 9 bases line up with TRBD1. The J segment lost 1 base and the V segment lost 4 bases, leaving 8 bases of the junction unmatched. The length of the CDR3 is 16 residues. Germline CDR1 is SGHRS and CDR2 is YFSETQ. CDR3 residues: CASSVPGQGTNTEAFF. CDR3 nucleotides: TGCGCCAGCAGCGTCCCGGGACAGGGTACGAACACTGAAGCTTTCTTT.

The rearrangement joins TRBV28 to TRBJ2-6, with D possibly matching TRBD2 (6 bases). Trimming took off 6 bases at V and 0 bases at J, with 12 bases between the two ends. The germline V gene encodes CDR1 MDHEN and CDR2 SYDVKM. The CDR3 spans 16 residues. The CDR3 sequence is CASSGGPSSGANVLTF. CDR3 coding DNA: TGTGCCAGCAGCGGGGGACCCAGCTCTGGGGCCAACGTCCTGACTTTC.

This sequence joins TRBV6-1 and TRBJ2-2; 9 bases fit TRBD1. This CDR3 has 14 amino acids. CDR1 and CDR2 from the germline V gene are MNHNS and SASEGT. After removal of 10 bases from V and 1 base from J, the junction contained 4 bases not matched to a gene. CDR3 protein: CATRQGGNTGELFF. CDR3 in DNA: TGTGCCACCCGACAGGGGGGGAACACCGGGGAGCTGTTTTTT.

This chain uses TRBV6-5 with TRBJ2-7; 10 bases map to TRBD2. The CDR3 covers 14 residues. Losses at the gene ends were 7 bases for V and 2 bases for J; bases not matched to a gene: 5. CDR1 and CDR2 from the germline V gene are MNHEY and SVGAGI. The CDR3 coding sequence is TGTGCCAGCACGTTAACTAGCGGGACCTACGAGCAGTACTTC. Translation gives CASTLTSGTYEQYF.

In this sample, this clone turned up once. The chain recombines TRBV28 with TRBJ2-3; TRBD1 agrees at 8 bases. This CDR3 region has 15 residues. CDR1 is MDHEN, CDR2 SYDVKM, per germline. V was clipped by 6 bases and J by 5 bases; unmatched bases: 10. This CDR3 reads CASSPWTGIRDTQYF. The CDR3 bases are TGTGCCAGCAGCCCCTGGACAGGGATTAGAGATACGCAGTATTTT.

The V and J genes are TRBV28 and TRBJ2-7; 10 nucleotides agree with TRBD2. Germline CDR1 reads MDHEN; CDR2 reads SYDVKM. This CDR3 has 17 residues. J lost 5 bases, V lost 4 bases, and 14 bases had no gene match. The CDR3 sequence: CASSSPSGRALGNEQYF. In DNA, the CDR3 is TGTGCCAGCAGTTCCCCCAGCGGGAGGGCCTTAGGGAACGAGCAGTACTTC.

The CDR3 DNA is TGTGCCAGCAGCTTCCGCGGGGGGACTGAAGCTTTCTTT. Translation gives CASSFRGGTEAFF. The chain has TRBV13 and TRBJ1-1, with D possibly matching TRBD1 (5 bases). Germline lookup yields CDR1 PRHDT and CDR2 FYEKMQ (reference sequence). The CDR3 extends over 13 amino acids. Trimming took 3 bases from V and 5 from J, leaving 10 bases between them.

The V and J genes are TRBV7-9 and TRBJ1-1, with 8 bases that match TRBD1. V trimming: 5 bases; J trimming: 5 bases; junction bases outside the gene matches: 13. The CDR3 covers 16 residues. Germline values: CDR1 SEHNR, CDR2 FQNEAQ (reference sequence). The CDR3: CASSPTSDRALTEAFF. CDR3 sequence (DNA): TGTGCCAGCAGCCCTACCTCGGACAGGGCCCTTACTGAAGCTTTCTTT. Based on the CDR3 plus reference TRBV7-9 and TRBJ1-1, the full variable domain is DTGVSQNPRHKITKRGQNVTFRCDPISEHNRLYWYRQTLGQGPEFLTYFQNEAQLEKSRLLSDRFSAERPKGSFSTLEIQRTEQGDSAMYLCASSPTSDRALTEAFFGQGTRLTVV.

V is TRBV7-9 and J is TRBJ1-4; 10 bases match TRBD1. CDR3 length equals 11 residues. Looked up from germline, CDR1 is SEHNR and CDR2 is FQNEAQ (reference sequence). V lost 4 bases to trimming and J lost 17 bases; unmatched junction nucleotides: 4. CDR3 bases: TGTGCCAGCAGCTCCGGGACAGGGGTATTTTTT. This sequence encodes CASSSGTGVFF.

The chain couples TRBV5-4 to TRBJ2-3; 12 bases are a match to TRBD2. With V trimmed by 4 bases and J by 0 bases, 9 bases remained unmatched. Germline values: CDR1 SGHNT, CDR2 YYREEE (reference sequence). The CDR3 runs 18 residues. The DNA of the CDR3 is TGTGCCAGCAGCCCCGGGACTAGCGGGTCCGGAAGCACAGATACGCAGTATTTT. Translating gives CASSPGTSGSGSTDTQYF.

This chain joins TRBV5-6 and TRBJ2-3; weak D call: TRBD1 (5 bases). Germline CDR1 is SGHDT and CDR2 is YYEEEE. The CDR3 sequence is 15 residues long. V dropped 0 bases and J dropped 5 bases, with 13 bases sitting between them. The CDR3 coding sequence is TGTGCCAGCAGCTTGGGAGCCTACCAGGGAGATACGCAGTATTTT. Protein sequence: CASSLGAYQGDTQYF. The whole variable domain, remainder taken from reference TRBV5-6 and TRBJ2-3, is DAGVTQSPTHLIKTRGQQVTLRCSPKSGHDTVSWYQQALGQGPQFIFQYYEEEERQRGNFPDRFSGHQFPNYSSELNVNALLLGDSALYLCASSLGAYQGDTQYFGPGTRLTVL.

The rearrangement joins TRBV5-1 to TRBJ2-3; D perhaps matches TRBD2 (6 bases). Per the germline V gene, CDR1 is SGHRS and CDR2 is YFSETQ. This CDR3 spans 17 amino acids. V lost 3 bases to trimming and J lost 0 bases, with 17 bases between them. The CDR3: CASSSPGASGSTDTQYF. CDR3 in DNA: TGCGCCAGCAGCTCCCCGGGAGCCAGCGGTAGCACAGATACGCAGTATTTT.

V usage is TRBV5-1 and J usage is TRBJ2-7, with D tentatively TRBD1 (6 bases). Germline CDR1 reads SGHRS; CDR2 reads YFSETQ. Trimming left V 0 bases short and J 2 bases short, with 18 bases between. The CDR3 totals 17 residues. The CDR3 is CASSLGTVSWDTYEQYF. CDR3 coding DNA: TGCGCCAGCAGCTTGGGTACAGTTAGCTGGGACACCTACGAGCAGTACTTC.

The V call is TRBV2, the J call TRBJ1-1; 10 positions agree with TRBD1. The V gene end was trimmed by 4 bases and the J gene end by 1 base; junction bases not matched to a gene: 6. The CDR3 runs 16 residues. Germline CDR1 SNHLY, CDR2 FYNNEI. In DNA form, the CDR3 reads TGTGCCAGCAGTGCCCGGACAGGGGGTGGGAACACTGAAGCTTTCTTT. The encoded protein is CASSARTGGGNTEAFF.

The chain joins TRBV11-3 to TRBJ2-2, with 10 bases identical to TRBD1. CDR3 length: 16 residues. Germline V CDR1 and CDR2: SGHNT, YENEEA. Trimming took 4 bases from V and 6 from J; bases not matched to a gene: 8. Here the CDR3 reads CASSWPDRGVAGELFF. CDR3 DNA sequence: TGTGCCAGCAGCTGGCCGGACAGGGGGGTCGCCGGGGAGCTGTTTTTT.

This chain uses TRBV7-8 with TRBJ1-5; no definite D call. From germline, CDR1 is SGHVS and CDR2 FQNEAQ. V was trimmed by 1 base and J by 0 bases, leaving 7 bases between them. This CDR3 comprises 15 residues. The CDR3 reads CASSLDYISNQPQHF. In DNA, the CDR3 is TGTGCCAGCAGCTTAGATTATATTAGCAATCAGCCCCAGCATTTT. Supplemented by reference TRBV7-8 and TRBJ1-5, the full variable domain reads GAGVSQSPRYKVAKRGQDVALRCDPISGHVSLFWYQQALGQGPEFLTYFQNEAQLDKSGLPSDRFFAERPEGSVSTLKIQRTQQEDSAVYLCASSLDYISNQPQHFGDGTRLSIL.

The rearrangement links TRBV5-6 to TRBJ2-3, with 8 bases identical to TRBD2. The CDR3 totals 16 residues. Germline lookup yields CDR1 SGHDT and CDR2 YYEEEE. J gave up 2 bases and V 1 base, and 6 bases lay outside the gene matches. Here the CDR3 DNA reads TGTGCCAGCAGCTTGTGGGTAGCGGGGACCACAGATACGCAGTATTTT. Translated, it gives CASSLWVAGTTDTQYF.

This clone was found once. The chain couples TRBV7-6 to TRBJ1-4; tentatively, D is TRBD1 (5 bases). Germline-derived CDR1 and CDR2 are SGHVS and FNYEAQ. The CDR3 loop spans 15 amino acids. The germline V and J ends were trimmed by 1 base and 7 bases, with 13 bases remaining between them. The CDR3 spells CASSLESGGGEKLFF. Written as DNA, the CDR3 is TGTGCCAGCAGCTTAGAATCCGGGGGAGGTGAAAAACTGTTTTTT. The variable domain in full, with the rest retrieved from reference TRBV7-6 and TRBJ1-4, is GAGVSQSPRYKVTKRGQDVALRCDPISGHVSLYWYRQALGQGPEFLTYFNYEAQQDKSGLPNDRFSAERPEGSISTLTIQRTEQRDSAMYRCASSLESGGGEKLFFGSGTQLSVL.

This chain links TRBV7-3 with TRBJ2-5; 10 bases align to TRBD2. V lost 3 bases and J lost 2; bases outside the gene matches: 9. The CDR3 has 17 amino acids. Germline V gene lookup returns CDR1 SGHTA and CDR2 FQGTGA. CDR3 sequence reads: CASSLYPSGSLQETQYF. The CDR3 DNA reads TGTGCCAGCAGCTTGTATCCTAGCGGGAGCCTACAAGAGACCCAGTACTTC. Complete variable domain (other parts from reference TRBV7-3 and TRBJ2-5): GAGVSQTPSNKVTEKGKYVELRCDPISGHTALYWYRQSLGQGPEFLIYFQGTGAADDSGLPNDRFFAVRPEGSVSTLKIQRTERGDSAVYLCASSLYPSGSLQETQYFGPGTRLLVL.

The genes are TRBV11-3 and TRBJ2-3; TRBD2 matches 10 bases. Trimming took 4 bases from V and 4 from J; bases not matched to a gene: 8. The CDR3 is 16 amino acids. CDR1 SGHNT and CDR2 YENEEA come from the germline V gene. The CDR3 coding sequence is TGTGCCAGCAGCTCAACTAGCGGGATCTTCGCAGATACGCAGTATTTT. It specifies CASSSTSGIFADTQYF.

The chain has TRBV6-1 and TRBJ2-1; tentatively, D is TRBD2 (6 bases). There are 15 residues in the CDR3. Trimming cost V 2 bases and J 3 bases, with 11 bases left between them. Germline V lookup: CDR1 MNHNS, CDR2 SASEGT. Here the CDR3 DNA reads TGTGCCAGCAGTGAAATTACCGGGAGCTACAATGAGCAGTTCTTC. This sequence encodes CASSEITGSYNEQFF.

The chain combines TRBV9 with TRBJ2-1; 12 bases align to TRBD2. The CDR3 loop spans 16 amino acids. V dropped 4 bases and J dropped 3; count of bases not matched to a gene: 5. Germline values: CDR1 SGDLS, CDR2 YYNGEE. The CDR3 sequence: CASSKASGRGYNEQFF. The DNA for the CDR3 is TGTGCCAGCAGCAAAGCTAGCGGGAGGGGCTACAATGAGCAGTTCTTC.

This clone was recorded a few times. V is TRBV19 and J is TRBJ2-5; D remains ambiguous. Trimming removed 3 bases at V and 2 bases at J, with 10 bases between. Germline CDR1 is LNHDA and CDR2 is SQIVND (reference sequence). The CDR3 totals 14 residues. The DNA of the CDR3 is TGTGCCAGTAGTATGCAGGCAAGTCAAGAGACCCAGTACTTC. This encodes CASSMQASQETQYF.

The chain couples TRBV7-8 to TRBJ1-1; 9 nucleotides agree with TRBD1. V lost 5 bases and J lost 5; bases outside the gene matches: 6. Germline V gives CDR1 SGHVS, CDR2 FQNEAQ. The CDR3 is 14 amino acids. CDR3 protein: CASSRETGGTEAFF. The CDR3 DNA reads as TGTGCCAGCAGCCGCGAGACAGGGGGGACTGAAGCTTTCTTT.

This clone was counted a single time. The chain employs TRBV18 and TRBJ2-1, with D uncertain. CDR3 size: 14 residues. V dropped 6 bases and J dropped 0 bases, with 9 bases sitting between them. Looked up from germline, CDR1 is KGHSH and CDR2 is LQKENI. DNA for the CDR3: TGTGCCAGCTCCGGAGACCGCTCCTACAATGAGCAGTTCTTC. Amino acids: CASSGDRSYNEQFF.

The V call is TRBV19, the J call TRBJ2-3, with D perhaps matching TRBD2 (6 bases). This CDR3 is 15 amino acids long. The germline gives CDR1 LNHDA, CDR2 SQIVND (reference sequence). Trimming took 6 bases from V and 1 from J, leaving 14 bases between them. The CDR3 protein is CASRGREPRTDTQYF. In nucleotides, the CDR3 is TGTGCCAGTAGAGGACGGGAGCCGCGCACAGATACGCAGTATTTT.